The subject of this entry is one T cell receptor beta chain. No antigen is known for it. The entry originates in a study of T cell responses to AZD1222 COVID-19 vaccine. The protocol was immunoSEQ multiplex PCR, while the TCRdb copy is restricted to in-frame clones and leaves out a portion. The sample holds 98,000 or so clones, nearly 95% seen once. General study results and limits: The reported proportion of spike-specific TCRs targeting unmutated variant regions was nearly half. Females outnumbered males among donors, who were mostly white British; clonal diversity was possibly underestimated. Sampling captured repertoires only after the peak T cell response.

This CDR3 is 16 amino acids long. Germline-derived CDR1 and CDR2 are SQVTM and ANQGSEA. V was clipped by 2 bases and J by 3 bases, with 19 bases between them. The V gene is TRBV29-1, the J gene TRBJ1-1; the D gene is possibly TRBD1 (6 bases). The sample in question was peripheral blood, obtained on day 0 of AZD1222 vaccination. The receptor was derived from an adult in good health. The CDR3 protein is CSVERAGATGYTEAFF. The CDR3 nucleotides are TGCAGCGTTGAACGAGCGGGGGCTACAGGGTACACTGAAGCTTTCTTT.